This is a list of T cell receptor beta chains from one sample in a study of control samples from healthy donors and cancer patients. Using immunoSEQ multiplex PCR, the repertoire was profiled, and TCRdb retains in-frame clones only, with some absent. This sample carries some 200,000 clones, about 95% of them seen once, and the ten largest clones take more than 1.3%. Sequenced material: blood. The receptors shown here come from a man aged 45 to 65 in good health. Each CDR3 is given with its conserved first and last residue. Each record gives: J gene, clone size, V gene, D gene, CDR3 protein, CDR3 DNA. A D gene is named only where the DNA matches it firmly. For some rows the clone size is stated as once, few or many, or as a class when expanded; others skip it.

>TRBJ1-1|once|TRBV6-6|-
CASRLLQGSTEAFF
TGTGCCAGCAGATTATTACAGGGTAGTACTGAAGCTTTCTTT
>TRBJ2-4|-|TRBV28|-
CASSPLQGLAKNIQYF
TGTGCCAGCAGTCCGCTTCAGGGGTTAGCCAAAAACATTCAGTACTTC
>TRBJ1-4|-|TRBV7-9|-
CASSLTGKGEKLFF
TGTGCCAGCAGCTTGACCGGGAAAGGTGAAAAACTGTTTTTT
>TRBJ2-5|-|TRBV5-1|-
CATTPNLGETQYF
TGCGCCACCACACCCAATTTGGGGGAGACCCAGTACTTC
>TRBJ2-2|-|TRBV28|-
CASIGFSGELFF
TGTGCCAGCATCGGTTTCTCCGGGGAGCTGTTTTTT
>TRBJ1-2|-|TRBV6-5|TRBD1
CAIRTGDLGGYTF
TGTGCCATCCGGACAGGGGATTTGGGCGGCTACACCTTC
>TRBJ2-5|few|TRBV9|TRBD2
CASSASSGGGQETQYF
TGTGCCAGCAGCGCGTCCAGCGGGGGGGGCCAAGAGACCCAGTACTTC
>TRBJ2-7|-|TRBV6-5|-
CASLRDGSYEQYF
TGTGCCAGTCTAAGGGACGGATCCTACGAGCAGTACTTC
>TRBJ1-2|-|TRBV2|TRBD1
CASSEIQGSQYGYTF
TGTGCCAGCAGTGAAATACAGGGGTCCCAATATGGCTACACCTTC
>TRBJ2-7|few|TRBV7-9|TRBD1
CASSAGTDYGQYF
TGTGCCAGCAGCGCCGGGACAGACTACGGGCAGTACTTC
>TRBJ1-2|-|TRBV5-1|-
CASSLGRGLDYGYTF
TGCGCCAGCAGCTTGGGGAGGGGACTTGACTATGGCTACACCTTC
>TRBJ2-6|once|TRBV28|-
CASSSTRGQLFGSSGANVLTF
TGTGCCAGCAGTTCCACCCGGGGGCAATTGTTCGGTAGCTCTGGGGCCAACGTCCTGACTTTC
>TRBJ1-1|once|TRBV18|TRBD1
CASSLFQGAGDTEAFF
TGTGCCAGCTCACTTTTCCAGGGGGCAGGGGACACTGAAGCTTTCTTT
>TRBJ1-6|-|TRBV7-2|-
CASSLVGSLSSYNSPLHF
TGTGCCAGCAGCTTAGTGGGCAGCTTAAGCTCCTATAATTCACCCCTCCACTTT